This T cell receptor (beta chain) was sequenced in a study of human T cells and chemical hapten exposure. The time point is: pre-sensitization, week 0. Treatment described: therapeutic diphenylcyclopropenone sensitization with weekly scalp DPC. Whole blood that had not been fractionated was the source of extracted total RNA. Original processing notes: Samples held a median of roughly 100,000 TCRs, range about 23,224–690,600. TCRdb called the RACE reads again in MiXCR, with one record for every CDR3 protein. The V and J calls were determined by TCRdb, not by the authors. The table has fewer than 350,000 distinct CDR3 sequences, 7.5% to 8% seen once; the top ten hold roughly 1.2%. Specimen: whole blood, collected in connection with sensitization to the hapten diphenylcyclopropenone (DPC). The TCR was taken from a man younger than 30 with alopecia areata. Some clones in this sample may be carry-over from other donors' samples.

For the CDR3, the DNA is TGTGCTAGTGCCCAAAAGGTGCTAGCGGGGCTTAGCACAGATACGCAGTATTTT. Amino acids: CASAQKVLAGLSTDTQYF. The rearrangement uses TRBV12-5 and TRBJ2-3, with 9 nucleotides matching TRBD2. Looked up from germline, CDR1 is LGHNT and CDR2 is FRNRAP. CDR3 length: 18 residues. V shed 7 bases and J 0 bases; nucleotides not matched to a gene: 14.